A selection of T cell receptor beta chains follows, all from one sample in a study of T cells after yellow fever vaccination. From the 5' RACE reads, TCRdb called clonotypes with MiXCR, one entry per CDR3 protein. The table records some 120,000 distinct CDR3 sequences, 8.9% of them present only once. Source: CD8+ T cells sorted from PBMCs, taken on the day of the yellow fever booster vaccination. The receptors were gathered from a man aged 18 to 35 who received the YFV17D yellow fever vaccine. Both conserved end residues are part of each CDR3. The D gene is left open where the match is weak. Only some rows state a clone size, as once, few, many or a class for expanded clones.

TRBV11-2,TRBD1,NA,15,TRBJ1-4,CASSLSRTGSEKLFF,TGTGCCAGCAGCTTATCCAGGACAGGGTCTGAAAAACTGTTTTTT
TRBV21-1,NA,NA,14,TRBJ2-5,CASRRFGRRETQYF,TGTGCCAGCAGGCGTTTCGGCCGTAGGGAGACCCAGTACTTC
TRBV6-5,NA,NA,15,TRBJ2-5,CASGPGAGSVETQYF,TGTGCCAGCGGTCCCGGTGCAGGATCCGTCGAGACCCAGTACTTC
TRBV9,NA,many,13,TRBJ2-5,CASSPSFSETQYF,TGTGCCAGCAGCCCTAGCTTCTCGGAGACCCAGTACTTC
TRBV29-1,NA,few,14,TRBJ2-7,CSVAQGTNPYEQYF,TGCAGCGTGGCACAGGGAACGAACCCGTACGAGCAGTACTTC
TRBV10-3,NA,NA,12,TRBJ2-7,CAISESAYEQYF,TGTGCCATCAGTGAGTCGGCGTACGAGCAGTACTTC
TRBV2,NA,NA,14,TRBJ2-1,CASRQGSFLRDAFF,TGTGCCAGCAGACAAGGTAGTTTCTTGCGAGATGCGTTCTTC
TRBV10-3,NA,NA,15,TRBJ2-5,CAISPTGGAGETQYF,TGTGCCATCAGTCCTACAGGGGGGGCCGGTGAGACCCAGTACTTC
TRBV6-2/TRBV6-3,TRBD2,many,16,TRBJ2-7,CASSPGLAGETYEQYF,TGTGCCAGCAGCCCGGGACTAGCGGGGGAAACCTACGAGCAGTACTTC
TRBV4-1,TRBD2,few,17,TRBJ2-5,CASSQDPPGLAEETQYF,TGCGCCAGCAGCCAAGATCCCCCGGGACTAGCGGAGGAGACCCAGTACTTC
TRBV6-5,NA,few,12,TRBJ1-1,CASSRPRGEAFF,TGTGCCAGCAGCCGACCGCGTGGTGAAGCTTTCTTT
TRBV6-6,TRBD1,few,13,TRBJ2-1,CASSQTGGNEQFF,TGTGCCAGCAGCCAGACAGGGGGCAATGAGCAGTTCTTC
TRBV29-1,NA,few,15,TRBJ1-1,CSVADSIRGNTEAFF,TGCAGCGTTGCGGACTCAATCCGAGGGAACACTGAAGCTTTCTTT
TRBV4-1,NA,NA,15,TRBJ2-1,CASSQDVRQVNEQFF,TGCGCCAGCAGCCAAGATGTACGGCAGGTCAATGAGCAGTTCTTC
TRBV7-9,NA,few,17,TRBJ2-3,CASIPQGLAPTEDTQYF,TGTGCCAGCATCCCCCAGGGGCTAGCCCCGACAGAAGATACGCAGTATTTT
TRBV11-2,TRBD1,once,14,TRBJ2-7,CASSFGTGIYEQYF,TGTGCCAGCAGCTTTGGGACAGGGATCTACGAGCAGTACTTC
TRBV7-9,NA,few,16,TRBJ1-3,CASSAPEAGPGNTIYF,TGTGCCAGCAGCGCCCCAGAAGCTGGACCTGGAAACACCATATATTTT
TRBV6-5,NA,few,17,TRBJ2-3,CASSYSPGATSTDTQYF,TGTGCCAGCAGTTACTCGCCAGGGGCCACCAGCACAGATACGCAGTATTTT
TRBV19,NA,once,12,TRBJ2-2,CASNRNTGELFF,TGTGCCAGTAACAGAAACACCGGGGAGCTGTTTTTT
TRBV11-2,NA,NA,17,TRBJ2-2,CASSLVPSGADTGELFF,TGTGCCAGCAGCTTAGTTCCCTCAGGGGCGGACACCGGGGAGCTGTTTTTT
TRBV19,NA,NA,14,TRBJ2-2,CASSMGGTAGELFF,TGTGCCAGTAGTATGGGGGGAACGGCCGGGGAGCTGTTTTTT
TRBV7-2,TRBD2,NA,15,TRBJ2-3,CASSFGAGGGDTQYF,TGTGCCAGCAGCTTCGGGGCGGGGGGCGGAGATACGCAGTATTTT
TRBV9,NA,medium-sized,13,TRBJ1-1,CASSVGTGTEAFF,TGTGCCAGCAGCGTAGGGACGGGCACTGAAGCTTTCTTT
TRBV20-1,NA,NA,13,TRBJ2-7,CSARGGHSYEQYF,TGCAGTGCTAGAGGGGGGCATTCCTACGAGCAGTACTTC
TRBV20-1,TRBD2,NA,15,TRBJ2-5,CSARELTSGKETQYF,TGCAGTGCTAGAGAACTGACTAGCGGAAAAGAGACCCAGTACTTC
TRBV6-5,NA,NA,14,TRBJ2-7,CASSPGRNSYEQYF,TGTGCCAGCAGTCCGGGACGGAACTCCTACGAGCAGTACTTC
TRBV4-3,NA,NA,15,TRBJ2-3,CASSPSRGGPDTQYF,TGCGCCAGCAGCCCTAGCAGGGGGGGCCCCGATACGCAGTATTTT
TRBV7-3,NA,NA,15,TRBJ2-2,CASSYRQGGHGELFF,TGTGCCAGCAGCTACCGACAGGGAGGGCACGGGGAGCTGTTTTTT
TRBV3-1,NA,few,13,TRBJ2-2,CASSQTSLPELFF,TGTGCCAGCAGCCAAACCAGTCTTCCCGAGCTGTTTTTT
TRBV12-3/TRBV12-4,NA,few,14,TRBJ2-3,CASMGGPVTDTQYF,TGTGCCAGCATGGGGGGTCCTGTCACAGATACGCAGTATTTT
TRBV6-6,NA,NA,13,TRBJ1-2,CASSARALEGYTF,TGTGCCAGCAGTGCCCGGGCCCTTGAGGGCTACACCTTC
TRBV18,NA,NA,12,TRBJ1-2,CASSPEVYGYTF,TGTGCCAGCTCACCAGAGGTCTATGGCTACACCTTC
TRBV6-5,TRBD1,NA,14,TRBJ2-7,CASSQTGENYEQYF,TGTGCCAGCAGTCAGACAGGGGAGAATTACGAGCAGTACTTC
TRBV14,NA,few,15,TRBJ2-5,CASSQDRLARETQYF,TGTGCCAGCAGCCAAGATAGGCTAGCGCGAGAGACCCAGTACTTC
TRBV9,NA,NA,12,TRBJ2-2,CASSLYSGELFF,TGTGCCAGCAGCCTCTATTCCGGGGAGCTGTTTTTT
TRBV12-3/TRBV12-4,NA,NA,17,TRBJ2-7,CASSSPPQKGIAYEQYF,TGTGCCAGCAGTTCTCCCCCTCAAAAAGGGATCGCCTACGAGCAGTACTTC
TRBV5-1,NA,NA,13,TRBJ1-1,CASSLLVNTEAFF,TGCGCCAGCAGCTTGTTAGTGAACACTGAAGCTTTCTTT
TRBV6-6,NA,few,12,TRBJ2-2,CASSYIPGELFF,TGTGCCAGCAGTTATATTCCCGGGGAGCTGTTTTTT
TRBV5-5,TRBD2,few,15,TRBJ2-5,CASSLDSGDLETQYF,TGTGCCAGCAGCTTGGACAGCGGGGATCTCGAGACCCAGTACTTC
TRBV12-3/TRBV12-4,NA,many,15,TRBJ2-2,CASSGTHANTGELFF,TGTGCCAGCAGTGGGACCCACGCGAACACCGGGGAGCTGTTTTTT
TRBV4-1,TRBD2,NA,16,TRBJ2-3,CASSQHLAGGPDTQYF,TGCGCCAGCAGCCAACACCTAGCGGGGGGGCCGGATACGCAGTATTTT
TRBV20-1,NA,few,15,TRBJ1-1,CSARPREGGFTEAFF,TGCAGTGCTAGACCGAGGGAGGGGGGGTTCACTGAAGCTTTCTTT
TRBV12-5,NA,few,15,TRBJ1-2,CASAISGTREHGYTF,TGTGCTAGTGCCATCTCCGGGACCAGGGAGCATGGCTACACCTTC
TRBV6-2/TRBV6-3,NA,few,14,TRBJ1-1,CASSLSGVGTEAFF,TGTGCCAGCAGCCTCTCTGGGGTGGGCACTGAAGCTTTCTTT
TRBV12-3/TRBV12-4,TRBD1,many,16,TRBJ2-7,CASSLDPDRWDYEQYF,TGTGCCAGCAGTTTAGACCCGGACAGGTGGGACTACGAGCAGTACTTC
TRBV27,NA,few,13,TRBJ1-5,CASSLRGNQPQHF,TGTGCCAGCAGTTTACGAGGGAATCAGCCCCAGCATTTT
TRBV4-3,TRBD1,few,16,TRBJ2-2,CASSQLPGQGSGELFF,TGCGCCAGCAGCCAATTACCGGGACAGGGGTCCGGGGAGCTGTTTTTT
TRBV11-2,NA,NA,14,TRBJ2-3,CASSLWAFTDTQYF,TGTGCCAGCAGCTTGTGGGCCTTCACAGATACGCAGTATTTT
TRBV7-9,NA,NA,16,TRBJ1-1,CASSSNLRSDNTEAFF,TGTGCCAGCAGCTCCAACCTCCGTTCTGATAACACTGAAGCTTTCTTT
TRBV3-1,NA,few,13,TRBJ2-7,CASAYASSYEQYF,TGTGCCAGCGCTTACGCCTCCTCCTACGAGCAGTACTTC
TRBV6-6,NA,NA,16,TRBJ2-5,CASSYSRRTAQETQYF,TGTGCCAGCAGTTACTCGAGGAGGACAGCCCAAGAGACCCAGTACTTC
TRBV19,NA,few,16,TRBJ2-1,CASSPQGGRGANEQFF,TGTGCCAGTAGTCCCCAGGGGGGGCGGGGAGCTAATGAGCAGTTCTTC
TRBV18,TRBD1,NA,17,TRBJ2-7,CASSPRKYRGNSYEQYF,TGTGCCAGCTCACCAAGGAAATACAGGGGTAACTCCTACGAGCAGTACTTC
TRBV6-1,NA,few,14,TRBJ2-4,CASSKPVAKNIQYF,TGTGCCAGCAGTAAGCCGGTAGCCAAAAACATTCAGTACTTC
TRBV19,TRBD1,NA,14,TRBJ1-5,CASSRWTGEQPQHF,TGTGCCAGTAGTAGATGGACAGGGGAGCAGCCCCAGCATTTT
TRBV5-1,TRBD2,NA,16,TRBJ2-3,CASWDLAGGGEDTQYF,TGCGCCAGCTGGGATCTAGCGGGGGGCGGAGAAGATACGCAGTATTTT
TRBV12-3/TRBV12-4,TRBD1,NA,12,TRBJ2-1,CASSTQGWEQFF,TGTGCCAGCTCAACACAGGGGTGGGAGCAGTTCTTC
TRBV5-1,TRBD1,NA,13,TRBJ2-1,CASSFQGVNEQFF,TGCGCCAGCAGCTTTCAGGGGGTCAATGAGCAGTTCTTC
TRBV6-5,NA,few,13,TRBJ1-1,CASRVSLNTEAFF,TGTGCCAGCAGGGTGTCACTGAACACTGAAGCTTTCTTT